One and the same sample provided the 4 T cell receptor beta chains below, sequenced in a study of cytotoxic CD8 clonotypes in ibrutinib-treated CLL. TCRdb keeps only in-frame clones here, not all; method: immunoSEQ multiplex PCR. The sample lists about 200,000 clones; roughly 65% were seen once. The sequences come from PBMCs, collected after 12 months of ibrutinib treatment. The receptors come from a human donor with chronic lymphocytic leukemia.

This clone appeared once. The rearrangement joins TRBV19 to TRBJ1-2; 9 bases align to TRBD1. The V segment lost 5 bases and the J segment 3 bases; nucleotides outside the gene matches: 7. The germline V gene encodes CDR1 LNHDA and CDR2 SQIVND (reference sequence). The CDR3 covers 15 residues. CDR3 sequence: CASSGLGQGHYGYTF. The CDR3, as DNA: TGTGCCAGTAGTGGGCTGGGACAGGGCCACTATGGCTACACCTTC.

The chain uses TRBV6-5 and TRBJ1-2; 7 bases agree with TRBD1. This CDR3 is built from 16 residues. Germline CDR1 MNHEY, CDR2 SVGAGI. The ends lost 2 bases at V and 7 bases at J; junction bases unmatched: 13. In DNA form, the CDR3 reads TGTGCCAGCAGTTACGATAGGGGGCGAGACCGTGGTGGCTACACCTTC. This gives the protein CASSYDRGRDRGGYTF.

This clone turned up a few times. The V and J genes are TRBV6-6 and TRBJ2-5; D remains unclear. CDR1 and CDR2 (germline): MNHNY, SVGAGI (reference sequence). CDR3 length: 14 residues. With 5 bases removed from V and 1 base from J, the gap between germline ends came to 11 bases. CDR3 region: CASSALQIQETQYF. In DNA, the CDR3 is TGTGCCAGCAGTGCCCTCCAGATCCAAGAGACCCAGTACTTC.

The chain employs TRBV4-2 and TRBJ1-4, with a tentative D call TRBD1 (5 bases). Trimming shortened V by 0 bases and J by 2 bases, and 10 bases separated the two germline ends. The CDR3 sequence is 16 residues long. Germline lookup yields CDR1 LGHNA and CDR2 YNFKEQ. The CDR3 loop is CASSQDMGVTNEKLFF. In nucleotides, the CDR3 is TGTGCCAGCAGCCAAGATATGGGGGTTACTAATGAAAAACTGTTTTTT.